The present T cell receptor (beta chain) was sequenced within a study of regulatory dendritic cells for organ transplantation. This table comes from immunoSEQ multiplex PCR, and its TCRdb copy is limited to in-frame clones, with some not included. The sample includes 25,000 to 35,000 clones, 82% seen only once; the top ten take less than 0.5%. From germline, CDR1 is SGHAT and CDR2 FQNNGV. V shed 0 bases and J shed 7 bases, with 17 bases lying between them. The CDR3 is made up of 16 amino acids. The sequencing input was naive CD8+ T cells from blood. Indicated subset: CD45RA+ naive T cells. This receptor was taken from a human donor in good health. This chain connects TRBV11-2 to TRBJ2-3; tentative D call: TRBD2 (5 bases). The CDR3 region has the DNA TGTGCCAGCAGCTTAGATCCCTGGACTTACCCGTATACGCAGTATTTT. Translating it yields CASSLDPWTYPYTQYF.